These 9 T cell receptor beta chains came from one sample sequenced in a study of Graves' ophthalmopathy and Graves' hyperthyroidism. Investigators amplified TCR beta CDR3 regions from RNA transcripts. The first round was an RT-PCR with HTBI primers, and the second round was a multiplex PCR. TCRdb used MiXCR to reprocess the multiplex PCR reads, holding one entry per CDR3 protein. The sample contains over a million distinct CDR3 sequences, around a third of which appear only once. The specimen was peripheral blood or thyroid tissue (not recorded which). The receptors were sampled from an adult man with Graves' hyperthyroidism.

This clonotype was picked up many times. The CDR3 bases are TGTGCCAGCAGCCGAACTGGACTAGCGGGGGGCACCTACGAGCAGTACTTC. This gives the protein CASSRTGLAGGTYEQYF. This chain joins TRBV9 and TRBJ2-7; TRBD2 matches at 14 bases. This CDR3 comprises 17 residues. The germline V gene has CDR1 SGDLS and CDR2 YYNGEE. The trim removed 4 bases at V and 2 bases at J, leaving 8 bases unmatched.

V and J are TRBV5-8 and TRBJ1-2; D is possibly TRBD1 (5 bases). V was clipped by 5 bases and J by 6 bases, with 14 bases between them. The CDR3 consists of 13 residues. CDR1 and CDR2 (germline): SGHTS, YDEGEE. CDR3 bases: TGTGCCAGCAGGGGACCCGAGGGGCATGGCTACACCTTC. This translates into CASRGPEGHGYTF.

As concerns this clonotype: A read error may explain this, as a much larger clone is one base away. The chain links TRBV7-6 to TRBJ2-5; D tentatively fits TRBD1 or TRBD2 (5 bases each). Germline CDR1 and CDR2: SGHVS and FNYEAQ. Trimming removed 1 base at V and 9 bases at J, with 15 bases between. The CDR3 contains 14 residues. CDR3 in DNA: TGTGCCAGCAGCTTAGAAACGGGACGCAGGCCCCAGTACTTC. Amino acid sequence: CASSLETGRRPQYF.

This clonotype occurred many times. The genes are TRBV7-9 and TRBJ1-6; 8 bases agree with TRBD1. J was trimmed by 3 bases and V by 5 bases; bases with no gene match: 6. Germline V CDR1 and CDR2: SEHNR, FQNEAQ (reference sequence). The CDR3 is made up of 16 amino acids. CDR3 region: CASSMGQAIYNSPLHF. CDR3 coding DNA: TGTGCCAGCAGCATGGGACAGGCGATCTATAATTCACCCCTCCACTTT.

The rearrangement links TRBV9 to TRBJ1-1; 9 positions match TRBD1. With V trimmed by 0 bases and J by 6 bases, 9 bases remained unmatched. This CDR3 contains 16 residues. Germline CDR1 is SGDLS and CDR2 is YYNGEE. The CDR3 is CASSVAPTGGESEAFF. The DNA of the CDR3 is TGTGCCAGCAGCGTAGCCCCAACAGGGGGCGAGTCTGAAGCTTTCTTT.

Concerning this clonotype itself: Possible read error: a much larger clone is one base away. The chain links TRBV29-1 to TRBJ1-1, with 9 bases fitting TRBD1. Losses at the gene ends were 7 bases for V and 1 base for J; bases not matched to a gene: 7. This CDR3 is 14 amino acids long. CDR1 and CDR2 (germline): SQVTM, ANQGSEA. Written as DNA, the CDR3 is TGCAGCGCAGGGACAGGGATCGGGAACACTGAAGCTTTCTTT. Translation: CSAGTGIGNTEAFF.

The chain joins TRBV9 to TRBJ2-5, with a possible D match to TRBD2 (6 bases). Trimming left V 3 bases short and J 9 bases short, with 18 bases between. Germline V gene sequence: CDR1 SGDLS, CDR2 YYNGEE. The CDR3 is 14 amino acids. The CDR3 DNA follows: TGTGCCAGCAGCGGGCGGCGCGGGGTAGGGGCCCAGTACTTC. It translates to CASSGRRGVGAQYF.

The chain combines TRBV5-1 with TRBJ2-7; the match to TRBD1 covers 7 bases. V dropped 1 base and J dropped 1; count of bases not matched to a gene: 5. Looked up from germline, CDR1 is SGHRS and CDR2 is YFSETQ. The CDR3 runs to 15 residues. CDR3 residues: CASSLIGTESYEQYF. DNA for the CDR3: TGCGCCAGCAGCTTGATTGGGACAGAATCCTACGAGCAGTACTTC.

This clonotype has just a few counts. The rearrangement uses TRBV7-8 and TRBJ1-3; the D is unclear. This CDR3 region has 15 residues. CDR1 is SGHVS and CDR2 is FQNEAQ in the germline V gene. The V gene lost 3 bases and the J gene lost 1 base, with 10 bases spanning the gap. CDR3 protein: CASSLSGISGNTIYF. CDR3 DNA: TGTGCCAGCAGCTTGAGTGGAATATCTGGAAACACCATATATTTT.